This entry lists 7 T cell receptor beta chains sequenced from one sample in a study of T cells in Graves' hyperthyroidism and ophthalmopathy. Amplified TCR beta CDR3 regions derived from RNA transcripts. A first-round RT-PCR of the TCR CDR3 used the HTBI primer set. TCRdb recomputed calls from the multiplex PCR reads with MiXCR, one row per CDR3 protein. Of 270,000 or so distinct CDR3 sequences in the sample, roughly 15% were seen once. Source material: blood. The receptors were gathered from a woman between 45 and 60 years old with Graves' hyperthyroidism that later progressed to Graves' ophthalmopathy.

This chain joins TRBV6-1 and TRBJ2-3, with 8 bases that match TRBD2. The germline V gene encodes CDR1 MNHNS and CDR2 SASEGT. V gave up 5 bases and J gave up 3 bases; unmatched junction bases: 7. This CDR3 is 15 amino acids long. In nucleotides, the CDR3 is TGTGCCAGCAGTTACCGGGGGGGGGAGACAGATACGCAGTATTTT. As protein: CASSYRGGETDTQYF.

Many counts were recorded for this clonotype. The chain is built from TRBV28 and TRBJ2-4; D not certain. Looked up from germline, CDR1 is MDHEN and CDR2 is SYDVKM. The CDR3 loop spans 14 amino acids. The V and J ends lost 5 bases and 1 base respectively, with 9 bases between them. This chain's CDR3 is CASSPSYAKNIQYF. CDR3 in DNA: TGTGCCAGCAGTCCCAGCTACGCCAAAAACATTCAGTACTTC.

This clonotype appeared many times. This chain joins TRBV2 and TRBJ1-2; D gene ambiguous. CDR3 length: 13 amino acids. The germline V gene encodes CDR1 SNHLY and CDR2 FYNNEI. Trimming removed 1 base at V and 1 base at J, with 4 bases between. For the CDR3, the DNA is TGTGCCAGCAGTGAAGGGGGTAACTATGGCTACACCTTC. This codes for CASSEGGNYGYTF. The complete variable domain, with remaining parts taken from reference TRBV2 and TRBJ1-2, reads EPEVTQTPSHQVTQMGQEVILRCVPISNHLYFYWYRQILGQKVEFLVSFYNNEISEKSEIFDDQFSVERPDGSNFTLKIRSTKLEDSAMYFCASSEGGNYGYTFGSGTRLTVV.

This clonotype was counted ten times or more. This rearrangement joins TRBV11-2 to TRBJ1-1; D perhaps matches TRBD1 (6 bases). The V gene's germline CDR1 is SGHAT and CDR2 FQNNGV. The CDR3 length is 12 residues. Trimming removed 3 bases from V and 6 bases from J, with 8 bases in between. The CDR3 sequence: CASSFGQPEAFF. CDR3 in DNA: TGTGCCAGCAGCTTTGGACAGCCTGAAGCTTTCTTT.

This clonotype has a count of ten or more. This chain's CDR3 is CASSFARGTIKPQHF. In nucleotides, the CDR3 is TGTGCCAGCAGTTTCGCCCGGGGGACTATCAAGCCCCAGCATTTT. The chain carries TRBV28 and TRBJ1-5; D is perhaps TRBD1 (5 bases). The CDR3 is 15 amino acids. From germline, CDR1 is MDHEN and CDR2 SYDVKM. V shed 3 bases and J shed 8 bases, with 17 bases lying between them.

Only one count was recorded for this clonotype. At one boundary the junction diverges from the germline segment, which might be a read error. V gene TRBV5-1 combines with J gene TRBJ1-1; a possible D gene is TRBD1 (5 bases). The CDR3 has 15 amino acids. The germline gives CDR1 SGHRS, CDR2 YFSETQ. The CDR3 coding sequence is TGCGCCAGCAGCCTGACAGTAGGGGAGGAAACTGAAACTTTCTTT. It specifies CASSLTVGEETETFF.

This clonotype has at least ten counts. V gene TRBV6-1 combines with J gene TRBJ2-2; D not certain. The CDR3 spans 13 residues. Trimming left V 7 bases short and J 6 bases short, with 12 bases between. Germline CDR1 is MNHNS and CDR2 is SASEGT. The CDR3 nucleotides read TGTGCCAGCAAAGAGCTGATGGCCGGGGAGCTGTTTTTT. Its translation is CASKELMAGELFF.